This entry lists 5 T cell receptor beta chains sequenced from one sample in a study of OX40 agonist ivuxolimab in advanced cancers. Clones were read by immunoSEQ multiplex PCR, and TCRdb kept only the in-frame ones, dropping some. The sample consists of fewer than 85,000 clones, almost 90% of them appearing once. Sequencing was performed on CD4+ or CD8+ T cells sorted from blood, taken in a trial of the OX40 agonist ivuxolimab. These receptors came from an adult with an advanced solid tumor such as melanoma, head and neck, liver or kidney cancer.

V gene TRBV9 combines with J gene TRBJ2-7; unclear D gene. The CDR3 is 13 amino acids. CDR1 SGDLS and CDR2 YYNGEE come from the germline V gene. V was clipped by 0 bases and J by 4 bases, with 8 bases between them. In nucleotides, the CDR3 is TGTGCCAGCAGCGTAGCTTGGGGTTACGAGCAGTACTTC. Protein product: CASSVAWGYEQYF.

The chain combines TRBV5-6 with TRBJ2-3, with D possibly TRBD1 on 6 matching bases. CDR1 is SGHDT and CDR2 is YYEEEE in the germline V gene. The V gene lost 1 base and the J gene lost 1 base, with 10 bases spanning the gap. This CDR3 is built from 15 residues. Here the CDR3 reads CASSLYRVGTDTQYF. CDR3 DNA sequence: TGTGCCAGCAGCTTGTACAGGGTCGGCACAGATACGCAGTATTTT.

Only one count was recorded for this clone. This chain links TRBV11-2 with TRBJ1-2, with a possible D match to TRBD1 (5 bases). CDR1 SGHAT and CDR2 FQNNGV come from the germline V gene. V lost 6 bases to trimming and J lost 2 bases, with 7 bases between them. There are 12 residues in the CDR3. The CDR3 nucleotides read TGTGCCAGCAGTTACAGGAACTATGGCTACACCTTC. Translation: CASSYRNYGYTF.

The rearrangement uses TRBV30 and TRBJ2-3; D is possibly TRBD2 (6 bases). V lost 0 bases and J 5 bases, leaving 9 bases between the germline ends. This CDR3 contains 13 residues. CDR1 and CDR2 (germline): GTSNPN, SVGIG (reference sequence). CDR3: CAWSVLREDTQYF. CDR3 bases: TGTGCCTGGAGTGTACTGCGGGAAGATACGCAGTATTTT.

The rearrangement uses TRBV18 and TRBJ2-5; 9 nucleotides match TRBD1. CDR1 is KGHSH and CDR2 is LQKENI in the germline V gene. The J segment lost 5 bases and the V segment lost 4 bases, leaving 5 bases of the junction unmatched. This CDR3 contains 14 residues. The CDR3 nucleotides read TGTGCCAGCTCACGACGGACAGGGGACGAGACCCAGTACTTC. As protein: CASSRRTGDETQYF.